The subject of this entry is one T cell receptor beta chain. What it recognizes is unknown. This sample is drawn from a study of response to subunit inactivated influenza vaccine. Study findings and constraints: Every seasonal influenza vaccination brings in few new T cells, the authors suggested.

MiXCR, applied by TCRdb to the RT-PCR reads, yields one record per CDR3 protein. The data contain 650,000 to 700,000 distinct CDR3 sequences, roughly 14% of them seen just once; the ten biggest clones take up under 14%. The source is a man in his fifties who received an inactivated influenza vaccine. The sample was PBMCs from blood, taken less than 13 days after vaccination.

The CDR3 spells CASSSQGIGVTQYF. The CDR3 DNA sequence: TGTGCCAGCAGTTCTCAGGGGATCGGGGTGACCCAGTACTTC. The V and J genes are TRBV28 and TRBJ2-5, with D possibly TRBD1 on 6 matching bases. Trimming took 4 bases from V and 7 from J, leaving 16 bases between them. The CDR3 loop spans 14 amino acids. The V gene's germline CDR1 is MDHEN and CDR2 SYDVKM.